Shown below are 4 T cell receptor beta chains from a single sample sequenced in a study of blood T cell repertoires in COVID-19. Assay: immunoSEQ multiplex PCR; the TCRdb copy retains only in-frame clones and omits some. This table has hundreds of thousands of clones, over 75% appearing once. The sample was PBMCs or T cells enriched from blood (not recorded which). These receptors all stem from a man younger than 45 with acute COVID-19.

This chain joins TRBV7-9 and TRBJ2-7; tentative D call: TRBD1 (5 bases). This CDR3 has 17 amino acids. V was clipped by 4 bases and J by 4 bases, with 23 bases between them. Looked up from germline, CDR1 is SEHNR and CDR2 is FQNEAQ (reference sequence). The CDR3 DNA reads TGTGCCAGCAGCTCAACCCTCGACAGTCTTACAGAGTACGAGCAGTACTTC. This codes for CASSSTLDSLTEYEQYF.

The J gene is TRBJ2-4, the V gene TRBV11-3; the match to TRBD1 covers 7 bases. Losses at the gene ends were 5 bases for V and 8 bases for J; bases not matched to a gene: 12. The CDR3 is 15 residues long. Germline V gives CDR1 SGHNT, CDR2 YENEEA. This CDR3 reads CASSTPGTAMDIQYF. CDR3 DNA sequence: TGTGCCAGCAGCACGCCCGGGACAGCCATGGACATTCAGTACTTC.

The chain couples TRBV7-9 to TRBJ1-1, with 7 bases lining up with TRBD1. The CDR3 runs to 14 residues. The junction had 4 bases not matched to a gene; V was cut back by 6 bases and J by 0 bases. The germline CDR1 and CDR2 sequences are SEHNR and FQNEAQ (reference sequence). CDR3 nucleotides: TGTGCCAGCAGAACTACAGGGGTGAACACTGAAGCTTTCTTT. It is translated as CASRTTGVNTEAFF.

The CDR3 loop is CASSPLADQETQYF. The CDR3 nucleotides are TGTGCCAGCAGTCCTCTAGCGGACCAAGAGACCCAGTACTTC. The gene calls are TRBV28 and TRBJ2-5; TRBD2 agrees at 7 bases. Trimming cost V 5 bases and J 0 bases; bases outside gene matches: 3. The CDR3 spans 14 residues. The germline CDR1 and CDR2 sequences are MDHEN and SYDVKM.